The source of this T cell receptor beta chain is a study of T cells in Graves' hyperthyroidism and ophthalmopathy. This clonotype was found many times. Amplification targeted TCR beta CDR3 regions from RNA transcripts. First-round RT-PCR with HTBI primers amplified the TCR CDR3 region. One entry per CDR3 protein results from TCRdb running MiXCR on the multiplex PCR reads. The sample has some 700,000 distinct CDR3 sequences; 17% are singletons. V lost 4 bases and J 6 bases, leaving 9 bases between the germline ends. The CDR3 contains 12 residues. The sample comprised blood. The chain uses TRBV12-3 or TRBV12-4 and TRBJ1-2; D is undetermined. The sequence came from a man over 45 with Graves' hyperthyroidism. CDR3 in amino acids: CASSSGVHGYTF. DNA of the CDR3: TGTGCCAGCAGTTCCGGGGTCCATGGCTACACCTTC.